This TCR beta chain stems from a study of PD-L1 blockade in urothelial cancer. Study summary: Males with bladder-origin urothelial cancer constituted about 85% of the roughly 30 patients. Median T cell yield from blood was approximately 150,000.

This CDR3 contains 13 residues. Trimming pared 1 base from V and 6 bases from J, leaving 10 bases between. Germline values: CDR1 SGHDT, CDR2 YYEEEE. Method: immunoSEQ multiplex PCR; TCRdb's copy keeps in-frame clones and lacks some. The sample has more than 95,000 clones; 86% are singletons. Time point: peripheral blood 6 weeks after treatment start. Pretreatment and on-treatment samples were taken, numbering 1 to 8 per patient. The specimen comprised PBMCs, sampled around atezolizumab (anti-PD-L1) treatment. The clonotype was recovered from a man between 50 and 59 years old with urothelial cancer. V and J are TRBV5-6 and TRBJ1-2; D is perhaps TRBD1 (6 bases). CDR3 loop: CASSLTGLDGYTF. For the CDR3, the DNA is TGTGCCAGCAGCTTGACAGGGTTGGATGGCTACACCTTC.